This T cell receptor (beta chain) was sequenced in a study of radiation and T cells in renal cell carcinoma. Turning to the study itself: Nephrectomy followed 15 Gy stereotactic body radiation by 4 weeks. Study-level results: Without pretreatment biopsies, baseline tumor clonotype presence was undetermined.

Germline lookup yields CDR1 SQVTM and CDR2 ANQGSEA. This CDR3 has 12 residues. Deletions cut 7 bases from V and 5 bases from J, with 11 bases between. Only in-frame clones appear in the TCRdb table, and some are missing; sequencing was by immunoSEQ multiplex PCR. Of tens of thousands of clones detected, approximately 84% appear once; the ten largest clones hold approximately 6.8%. In the case of this clone: The antigen is undetermined.

Time point described: baseline pretreatment blood. Treatment in this sample: 15 Gy SBRT to primary tumor, nephrectomy 4 weeks later. After SBRT, blood was collected at 2 and 4 weeks, plus baseline. The TCR comes from a man between 60 and 75 years old with renal cell carcinoma. Sequencing was performed on blood, taken from a patient whose treatment included radiotherapy and nephrectomy. J is TRBJ1-4 and V is TRBV29-1; D perhaps matches TRBD1 (5 bases). The CDR3 spells CSGGEGNEKLFF. CDR3 bases: TGCAGCGGGGGTGAGGGGAATGAAAAACTGTTTTTT.